This T cell receptor beta chain was identified during a study of T-cell memory formation after mild COVID-19. Overall study context: Largely, TCR clusters stayed within a single donor. Study conclusions and caveats: Cross-reactive memory apparently joined, as some responding clones appeared in pre-infection memory. Contracting CD4+ clones lay largely in CM and EM, with CD8+ ones residing in EMRA.

TCRdb recomputed calls from the 5' RACE reads with MiXCR, one row per CDR3 protein. The table includes 500,000 to 650,000 distinct CDR3 sequences, 20% to 25% detected once. CDR1 SGHDT and CDR2 YYEEEE come from the germline V gene. The CDR3 is made up of 14 amino acids. Trimming stripped 2 bases from V and 2 bases from J, with 9 bases between. In the case of this clonotype: Its specificity is unknown.

Sequencing was carried out using PBMCs or a T cell subset sorted from them (not recorded which). The rearrangement joins TRBV5-6 to TRBJ2-3, with D uncertain. This receptor was identified in an adult woman who had mild COVID-19 (a few samples of this study predate the infection). Cell type and time point are not known. The CDR3 protein is CASSLDQYTDTQYF. CDR3 coding DNA: TGTGCCAGCAGCTTAGACCAGTACACAGATACGCAGTATTTT.